The rows below give T cell receptor beta chains drawn from one sample of a study of CD8+CD57+ T cells in acquired aplastic anemia. In TCRdb, the reads were re-called with MiXCR into one record per CDR3 protein. The sample lists just over 400,000 distinct CDR3 sequences; 65% to 75% were seen once. The specimen sequenced was sorted CD4+, CD8+, or CD8+CD57+ T cells (not recorded which) from PBMCs. Receptor source: a human donor in good health, serving as a control. CDR3s include the opening cysteine and the closing phenylalanine or tryptophan. D genes are given only for firm matches. The size field is filled for only some rows; it gives once, few, many or a size class.

j_call | d_call | clone_size | v_call | cdr3_nt | cdr3_aa
TRBJ2-5 | TRBD1 | - | TRBV18 | TGTGCCAGCTCCGCTACTAGGGGGCGGGAGACCCAGTACTTC | CASSATRGRETQYF
TRBJ1-3 | - | many | TRBV6-5 | TGTGCCAGCAGTCGAGAAGGCGGATCAGCCTCTGGAAACACCATATATTTT | CASSREGGSASGNTIYF
TRBJ2-7 | - | many | TRBV12-3/TRBV12-4 | TGTGCCAGCAGGCCAGCTCGCCTCTCCTACGAGCAGTACTTC | CASRPARLSYEQYF
TRBJ1-1 | - | - | TRBV7-3 | TGTGCCAGCAGCTCCCGGAAGACTAGCACTGATGATCAGTTT | CASSSRKTSTDDQF
TRBJ2-3 | - | - | TRBV12-3/TRBV12-4 | TGTGCCAGCGGCGGACGGAACACCGGAGATACGCAGTATTTT | CASGGRNTGDTQYF
TRBJ2-5 | TRBD1 | many | TRBV12-3/TRBV12-4 | TGTGCCAGCGGATTGGGACAGGGGTCCGAGACCCAGTACTTC | CASGLGQGSETQYF
TRBJ2-7 | TRBD1 | - | TRBV5-1 | TGCGCCAGCAGCATGGAAGGACAGGGGGTGCAGTACTTC | CASSMEGQGVQYF
TRBJ2-7 | - | - | TRBV15 | TGTGCCAGCAGCTATGGGCCGACCGAGGAGCAGTACTTC | CASSYGPTEEQYF
TRBJ2-5 | - | - | TRBV7-6 | TGTGCCACCAGTGATAACGGACAACTACAAGAGACCCAGTACTTC | CATSDNGQLQETQYF
TRBJ2-7 | - | - | TRBV5-8 | TGTGCCAGCAGCTTGTATTCCAGCTCCTACGAGCAGTACTTC | CASSLYSSSYEQYF
TRBJ1-5 | - | - | TRBV19 | - | CASSIPGRAHGYTFGF
TRBJ2-1 | - | - | TRBV2 | TGTGCCAGCACTCAGGCGTATAATGAGCAGTTCTTC | CASTQAYNEQFF
TRBJ2-1 | - | - | TRBV7-3 | TGTGCCAGCAGCTTCACAGTTAGTGACGAGCAGTTGTTCTTC | CASSFTVSDEQLFF
TRBJ1-5 | - | many | TRBV6-6 | TGTGCCAGCAGGGACCGAGATCATTATCAGCCCCAGCATTTT | CASRDRDHYQPQHF
TRBJ1-6 | - | - | TRBV5-6 | TGTGCCAGCAGCTCAGGACCATTAGACTCACCCCTCCACTTT | CASSSGPLDSPLHF
TRBJ1-1 | - | - | TRBV11-1 | TGCGCCAGCAGCTTACAAGGAGACGGGAAAACTGAAGCTTTCTTT | CASSLQGDGKTEAFF
TRBJ2-7 | - | - | TRBV7-7 | TGTGCCAGCAGCTCAGGGGGGGTCACTGAAGCTTTGTTTTTC | CASSSGGVTEALFF
TRBJ2-5 | - | - | TRBV9 | TGTGCCAGCAGCGGGGACCACCGGAACACTGAAGCGGAGACCCAGTACTTC | CASSGDHRNTEAETQYF
TRBJ2-3 | TRBD2 | - | TRBV7-2 | TGTGCCAGCAGCTCTAGCCCGGGACTAGCAAAGAGCACAGATACGCAGTATTTT | CASSSSPGLAKSTDTQYF
TRBJ2-5 | TRBD1 | many | TRBV2 | TGTGCCAGCAGTCGGACAGGGAGTGAGACCCAGTACTTC | CASSRTGSETQYF
TRBJ1-1 | - | many | TRBV6-5 | TGTGCCAGCAGTTACTCTAGGGACACTGAAGCTTTCTTT | CASSYSRDTEAFF
TRBJ2-4 | TRBD2 | - | TRBV11-2 | TGTGCCAGCAGCCCGACGACTAGCGGACAGAAAAACATTCAGTACTTC | CASSPTTSGQKNIQYF
TRBJ2-7 | - | few | TRBV4-2 | TGTGCCAGCAGCCAAGAGAAGGAAGGGGACGAGCAGTACTTC | CASSQEKEGDEQYF
TRBJ2-7 | TRBD1 | - | TRBV20-1 | TGCAGCGCTAGATCATCTCACAGGGGTAACGAGCAGTACTTC | CSARSSHRGNEQYF
TRBJ1-3 | - | many | TRBV7-2 | TGTGCCAGCAGCCCAGGCAGTGGGGCCCCCGGGAACACCATATATTTT | CASSPGSGAPGNTIYF
TRBJ1-6 | - | once | TRBV7-2 | TGTGCCGGCCGCCCCGGAACCACCCGGGACACGCAGTACCACTTT | CAGRPGTTRDTQYHF
TRBJ1-1 | TRBD1 | - | TRBV10-3 | TGTGCCATCAGCTTAGGGGGCGGGACTGAAGCTTTCTTT | CAISLGGGTEAFF
TRBJ2-7 | TRBD2 | - | TRBV25-1 | TGTGCCAGCAGGGGCCGAGGGGGGAGCGGGGGCACCTACGAGCAGTACTTC | CASRGRGGSGGTYEQYF
TRBJ2-7 | TRBD1 | many | TRBV15 | TGTGCCACCAGCAGCCTGGACAGGGAGCTCGAGCAGTACTTC | CATSSLDRELEQYF
TRBJ1-1 | - | once | TRBV9 | TGTGCCAGCAGCGTAGTTCCAGTCTGGGGCGGAAACACTTTCTTT | CASSVVPVWGGNTFF
TRBJ2-1 | - | - | TRBV29-1 | TGCAGCGTTGGAGAGGGGGGGAATGAGCAGTTCTTC | CSVGEGGNEQFF
TRBJ2-1 | TRBD2 | - | TRBV5-1 | TGTGCCAGCAGCGTGGGGTCGACTAGCGGGGGGGACAATGAGCAGTTCTTC | CASSVGSTSGGDNEQFF
TRBJ2-1 | TRBD2 | many | TRBV19 | TGTGCCAGTAGAAGTCTAGCGGTTTCCTACAATGAGCAGTTCTTC | CASRSLAVSYNEQFF
TRBJ2-7 | - | - | TRBV20-1 | TGCAGTGCTGCTAGGGACGCCTACGAGCAGTACTTC | CSAARDAYEQYF
TRBJ1-2 | - | - | TRBV5-1 | TGCGCCAGTTCCCTCGCGGGGGATTTCTACACCTTC | CASSLAGDFYTF
TRBJ1-2 | - | - | TRBV10-1 | TGCGCCAGCAGTGACGAGGGCCACTCTGACTACACGTTC | CASSDEGHSDYTF
TRBJ2-5 | - | - | TRBV7-2 | TGTGCCAGTAGTACCACTAGACAGGGAGGGGGAGAGACCCAGTACTTC | CASSTTRQGGGETQYF
TRBJ1-1 | - | many | TRBV5-6 | TGTGCCAGCAGCTTTGAAGGCCTCGAGCGGGACACTGAAGCTTTCTTT | CASSFEGLERDTEAFF